The 22 T cell receptor beta chains below were found in one sample sequenced in a study of beta chain features in type 1 diabetes. Study outcomes and limitations: In all four CD4+ subsets, TCRB CDR3 length was significantly, moderately reduced in type 1 diabetes.

No antigens are known for them. Expressed TCRB transcripts were sequenced because the isolated RNA had all been reverse transcribed beforehand. Sequencing was performed with immunoSEQ multiplex PCR; in TCRdb, only in-frame clones are kept and a portion is missing. The profile shows 200,000 to 250,000 clones, about 15% of them singletons. Specimen: naive CD4+ T cells from blood. These receptors came from a man aged 30 to 45 with type 1 diabetes.

This clone was observed a few times. The CDR3 here is CASSLEVTGVGTDTQYF. The CDR3 region has the DNA TGCGCCAGCAGCTTGGAGGTGACAGGGGTGGGCACAGATACGCAGTATTTT. This chain joins TRBV5-1 and TRBJ2-3; TRBD1 agrees at 8 bases. The germline gives CDR1 SGHRS, CDR2 YFSETQ. The V segment lost 0 bases and the J segment 1 base; nucleotides outside the gene matches: 7. The CDR3 is made up of 17 amino acids.

This chain uses TRBV19 with TRBJ2-1; 7 bases line up with TRBD2. The V gene's germline CDR1 is LNHDA and CDR2 SQIVND (reference sequence). This CDR3 contains 14 residues. V lost 8 bases and J lost 1; bases outside the gene matches: 5. CDR3 nucleotide sequence: TGTGCCAGTCTAGCGGAGGGGTCCTACAATGAGCAGTTCTTC. As protein: CASLAEGSYNEQFF.

This clone was picked up a small number of times. One end of the junction varies from germline; a read error may be responsible. The V and J genes are TRBV19 and TRBJ2-4; D gene unclear. CDR3 length: 11 amino acids. Germline lookup yields CDR1 LNHDA and CDR2 SQIVND (reference sequence). Here the CDR3 DNA reads TGTGCCAGTAGTAGAAAGGCAACCCGACTCTTC. The encoded protein is CASSRKATRLF.

This clone was picked up a small number of times. The chain employs TRBV9 and TRBJ2-1, with 7 bases that match TRBD1. After removal of 3 bases from V and 4 bases from J, the junction contained 7 bases not matched to a gene. CDR1 is SGDLS and CDR2 is YYNGEE in the germline V gene. CDR3 size: 15 residues. CDR3 region: CASSASRGQYNEQFF. The CDR3 DNA follows: TGTGCCAGCAGCGCCTCCCGGGGACAGTACAATGAGCAGTTCTTC.

This clone was counted between two and nine times. The rearrangement joins TRBV25-1 to TRBJ2-3, with TRBD2 identical over 15 bases. From germline, CDR1 is MGHDK and CDR2 SYGVNS. V lost 8 bases, J lost 7 bases, and 7 bases stayed unmatched. The CDR3 sequence is 15 residues long. In nucleotides, the CDR3 is TGTGCCAGCGGAGGGACTAGCGGGGGGCAATATACGCAGTATTTT. Translation gives CASGGTSGGQYTQYF.

The chain links TRBV29-1 to TRBJ2-2, with D maybe TRBD2 (6 bases). This CDR3 comprises 13 residues. Trimming took 6 bases from V and 4 from J, leaving 12 bases between them. CDR1 and CDR2 from the germline V gene are SQVTM and ANQGSEA. The CDR3 here is CSVAGRSTGELFF. The CDR3 DNA reads TGCAGCGTCGCGGGGAGGAGCACCGGGGAGCTGTTTTTT.

CDR3 sequence: CASSLDPASSYEQYF. CDR3 in DNA: TGCGCCAGCAGCTTGGACCCCGCCAGCTCCTACGAGCAGTACTTC. The rearrangement links TRBV5-1 to TRBJ2-7; D not certain. V was shortened by 0 bases and J by 0 bases, with 10 bases between the two germline ends. CDR1 and CDR2 (germline): SGHRS, YFSETQ. This CDR3 has 15 residues. The full variable domain, with the rest looked up from reference TRBV5-1 and TRBJ2-7, is KAGVTQTPRYLIKTRGQQVTLSCSPISGHRSVSWYQQTPGQGLQFLFEYFSETQRNKGNFPGRFSGRQFSNSRSEMNVSTLELGDSALYLCASSLDPASSYEQYFGPGTRLTVT.

The V and J genes are TRBV7-9 and TRBJ1-2, with D hard to call. The CDR3 contains 13 residues. Germline CDR1 is SEHNR and CDR2 is FQNEAQ (reference sequence). V shed 0 bases and J shed 4 bases, with 6 bases lying between them. The CDR3: CASSLAEFYGYTF. The CDR3 bases are TGTGCCAGCAGCTTAGCAGAGTTCTATGGCTACACCTTC.

This chain links TRBV11-3 with TRBJ2-2; 8 nucleotides align to TRBD1. V shed 0 bases, J shed 7 bases, and the junction held 4 bases outside the gene matches. Germline CDR1 SGHNT, CDR2 YENEEA. The CDR3 length is 15 residues. The CDR3, as DNA: TGTGCCAGCAGCTTAGACAGGGGGCTCATCGGGGAGCTGTTTTTT. Translating gives CASSLDRGLIGELFF.

The CDR3 loop reads CASSHRDRNTEAFF. In DNA form, the CDR3 reads TGCGCCAGCAGCCACCGGGACAGGAACACTGAAGCTTTCTTT. This chain connects TRBV5-1 to TRBJ1-1; TRBD1 matches 7 bases. CDR3 size: 14 residues. Germline loops: CDR1 SGHRS, CDR2 YFSETQ. Trimming took 4 bases from V and 1 from J; bases not matched to a gene: 4. Together with reference TRBV5-1 and TRBJ1-1, the CDR3 gives the full variable domain: KAGVTQTPRYLIKTRGQQVTLSCSPISGHRSVSWYQQTPGQGLQFLFEYFSETQRNKGNFPGRFSGRQFSNSRSEMNVSTLELGDSALYLCASSHRDRNTEAFFGQGTRLTVV.

This chain connects TRBV2 to TRBJ1-4; 7 nucleotides match TRBD1. J gave up 4 bases and V 3 bases, and 2 bases lay outside the gene matches. CDR3 length: 14 residues. Germline V gene sequence: CDR1 SNHLY, CDR2 FYNNEI. This CDR3 is CASSDRDSNEKLFF. For the CDR3, the DNA is TGTGCCAGCAGTGACCGGGACAGTAATGAAAAACTGTTTTTT.

This clone was seen only a few times. In DNA, the CDR3 is TGTGCCAGCAGCCCCGGACAGGGTCTCCCCCGGACACCCCTCCACTTT. This translates into CASSPGQGLPRTPLHF. The chain links TRBV25-1 to TRBJ1-6, with 8 bases aligning to TRBD1. Unmatched junction bases numbered 15, after V lost 6 bases and J lost 11 bases. CDR3 length: 16 amino acids. The germline V gene has CDR1 MGHDK and CDR2 SYGVNS.

The sample holds a few counts of this clone. The chain couples TRBV7-2 to TRBJ2-5; D perhaps matches TRBD2 (6 bases). The CDR3 has 16 amino acids. Germline loops: CDR1 SGHTA, CDR2 FQGNSA. Deletions cut 5 bases from V and 0 bases from J, with 16 bases between. The CDR3 spells CASSQDGGGNQETQYF. The CDR3 DNA sequence: TGTGCCAGCAGCCAAGATGGGGGAGGCAACCAAGAGACCCAGTACTTC.

This clone was recorded a few times. The rearrangement joins TRBV6-5 to TRBJ2-7; perhaps TRBD2 as D (6 bases). Trimming cost V 7 bases and J 6 bases, with 19 bases left between them. This CDR3 has 14 residues. The germline V gene encodes CDR1 MNHEY and CDR2 SVGAGI. In DNA form, the CDR3 reads TGTGCCAGCATTCACTCGGGGACTCCCCGCGAGCAGTACTTC. It is translated as CASIHSGTPREQYF.

This clone has a handful of counts. The J gene is TRBJ2-3, the V gene TRBV6-6, with D tentatively TRBD1 (6 bases). Germline V gives CDR1 MNHNY, CDR2 SVGAGI (reference sequence). CDR3 length: 14 amino acids. The V end was cut by 5 bases, the J end by 4 bases, with 13 bases between. CDR3 protein: CASSQIRGADTQYF. The DNA for the CDR3 is TGTGCCAGCAGTCAAATCAGGGGCGCAGATACGCAGTATTTT.

The chain joins TRBV4-1 to TRBJ2-3; 12 bases are a match to TRBD2. CDR1 and CDR2 from the germline V gene are MGHRA and YSYEKL. The CDR3 has 16 residues. J gave up 3 bases and V 4 bases, and 5 bases lay outside the gene matches. The CDR3 sequence is CASSRSTSGGTDTQYF. The DNA for the CDR3 is TGCGCCAGCAGCCGTTCGACTAGCGGGGGAACAGATACGCAGTATTTT.

This clone appeared a few times. The V and J genes are TRBV4-1 and TRBJ1-5; TRBD1 agrees at 10 bases. V was pared by 2 bases and J by 6 bases, with 7 bases of the junction left unmatched. Germline CDR1 reads MGHRA; CDR2 reads YSYEKL. This CDR3 has 16 residues. Written as DNA, the CDR3 is TGCGCCAGCAGCCAATTTGGACAGGGGGTAATTCAGCCCCAGCATTTT. This sequence encodes CASSQFGQGVIQPQHF.

V usage is TRBV30 and J usage is TRBJ2-3; tentatively, D is TRBD2 (5 bases). Trimming took off 5 bases at V and 1 base at J, with 7 bases between the two ends. CDR3 size: 12 residues. Germline loops: CDR1 GTSNPN, CDR2 SVGIG (reference sequence). The DNA for the CDR3 is TGTGCCTGGGAGGAGGGCACAGATACGCAGTATTTT. Its translation is CAWEEGTDTQYF.

The chain links TRBV6-6 to TRBJ1-3, with TRBD1 identical over 8 bases. CDR1 MNHNY and CDR2 SVGAGI come from the germline V gene (reference sequence). The V and J ends lost 6 bases and 4 bases, in that order; junction bases with no gene match: 11. CDR3 length equals 16 residues. The CDR3 loop reads CASREGGDRRGNTIYF. The CDR3 DNA reads as TGTGCCAGCAGGGAGGGGGGGGACAGGAGAGGAAACACCATATATTTT.

The J gene is TRBJ2-5, the V gene TRBV25-1, with 7 bases matching TRBD2. The junction had 6 bases not matched to a gene; V was cut back by 3 bases and J by 5 bases. The length of the CDR3 is 14 residues. The germline gives CDR1 MGHDK, CDR2 SYGVNS. This CDR3 is CASSDPSGRETQYF. CDR3 nucleotides: TGTGCCAGCAGTGACCCGTCCGGGAGGGAGACCCAGTACTTC.

This clone showed up just a few times. The rearrangement joins TRBV27 to TRBJ2-1; weak D call: TRBD2 (5 bases). V was pared by 6 bases and J by 4 bases, with 10 bases between. Germline-derived CDR1 and CDR2 are MNHEY and SMNVEV (reference sequence). This CDR3 comprises 13 residues. The CDR3 region is CASRRTGYNEQFF. CDR3 sequence (DNA): TGTGCCAGCAGACGGACTGGATACAATGAGCAGTTCTTC.

This clone has a handful of counts. This chain uses TRBV19 with TRBJ1-1; tentatively, D is TRBD1 (5 bases). Trimming took off 1 base at V and 2 bases at J, with 8 bases between the two ends. CDR3 length: 14 amino acids. The germline CDR1 and CDR2 sequences are LNHDA and SQIVND (reference sequence). CDR3 nucleotides: TGTGCCAGTAGTATAGTGGGGCAAAACACTGAAGCTTTCTTT. Translated: CASSIVGQNTEAFF.